This T cell receptor beta chain came from a study of cytomegalovirus exposure and HLA in healthy donors. On the study more broadly: It was reported in a later analysis that the roughly 120 validation repertoires used the same platform as the roughly 640 first-cohort repertoires.

Study observations and caveats: A few chains tied to CMV proved CMV antigen-specific in vitro. The majority of TCR sequences were rare, yet some public TCRs appeared in many donors. With high specificity and sensitivity, the classifier reportedly diagnosed cytomegalovirus status.

The CDR3 consists of 17 residues. V gave up 0 bases and J gave up 1 base, with 14 bases separating them. Germline V gene sequence: CDR1 SGHDT, CDR2 YYEEEE. Measured with immunoSEQ multiplex PCR; TCRdb has only the in-frame clones, and not every one. Of 100,000 to 150,000 clones in the sample, 88% are singletons; the top ten hold 1.4%. About this clone: Its target is unknown.

V usage is TRBV5-6 and J usage is TRBJ2-1; possibly TRBD2 for D (6 bases). The sample consisted of PBMCs. The receptor's source is a man aged 30 to 39 in good health and CMV-seronegative. CDR3 residues: CASSLVRAGWSYNEQFF. In nucleotides, the CDR3 is TGTGCCAGCAGCTTGGTTCGTGCGGGATGGTCCTACAATGAGCAGTTCTTC.